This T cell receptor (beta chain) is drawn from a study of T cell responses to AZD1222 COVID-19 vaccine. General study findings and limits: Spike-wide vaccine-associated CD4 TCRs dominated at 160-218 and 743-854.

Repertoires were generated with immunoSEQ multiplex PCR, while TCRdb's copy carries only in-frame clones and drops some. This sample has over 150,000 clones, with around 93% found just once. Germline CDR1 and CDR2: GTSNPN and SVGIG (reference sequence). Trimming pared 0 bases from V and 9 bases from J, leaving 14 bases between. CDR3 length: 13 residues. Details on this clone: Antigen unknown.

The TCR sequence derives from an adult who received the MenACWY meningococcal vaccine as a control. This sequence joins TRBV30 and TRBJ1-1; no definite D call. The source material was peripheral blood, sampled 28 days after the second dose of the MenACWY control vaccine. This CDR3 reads CAWSVQNLVKAFF. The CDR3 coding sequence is TGTGCCTGGAGTGTCCAGAACCTGGTAAAAGCTTTCTTT. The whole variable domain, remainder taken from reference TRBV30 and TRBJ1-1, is SQTIHQWPATLVQPVGSPLSLECTVEGTSNPNLYWYRQAAGRGLQLLFYSVGIGQISSEVPQNLSASRPQDRQFILSSKKLLLSDSGFYLCAWSVQNLVKAFFGQGTRLTVV.